This is a list of T cell receptor beta chains from one sample in a study of control samples from healthy donors and cancer patients. TCRdb's copy holds only in-frame clones and misses some; the assay was immunoSEQ multiplex PCR. The sample yields roughly 200,000 clones, about 93% seen once. The specimen was blood. These receptors came from a man between 45 and 60 years old in good health. Both conserved end residues are part of each CDR3. The order of the fields is V gene, J gene, D gene, clone size, CDR3 DNA, CDR3 protein. The D gene is left open where the match is weak. Size is stated for part of the rows, as once, few or many counts, or as a class when the clone is expanded.

V gene: TRBV5-6; J gene: TRBJ1-2; D gene: -; clone size: -; CDR3 DNA: TGTGCCAGCAGCTTTACAGGCTTCTATGGCTACACCTTC; CDR3 protein: CASSFTGFYGYTF
V gene: TRBV28; J gene: TRBJ1-1; D gene: -; clone size: -; CDR3 DNA: TGTGCCAGCAGTTTTGGGACGAGTTATAACACTGAAGCTTTCTTT; CDR3 protein: CASSFGTSYNTEAFF
V gene: TRBV5-1; J gene: TRBJ1-6; D gene: TRBD1; clone size: once; CDR3 DNA: TGCGCCAGCAGCCTTGAGCGGCAGGGGGGATCACCCCTCCACTTT; CDR3 protein: CASSLERQGGSPLHF
V gene: TRBV4-1; J gene: TRBJ1-5; D gene: -; clone size: -; CDR3 DNA: TGCGCCAGCAGCCTCCGACCCGGGCCTGACCTTGGCAATCAGCCCCAGCATTTT; CDR3 protein: CASSLRPGPDLGNQPQHF
V gene: TRBV28; J gene: TRBJ1-2; D gene: -; clone size: -; CDR3 DNA: TGTGCCAGCAGTTTATCTGGGACCGACTATGGCTACACCTTC; CDR3 protein: CASSLSGTDYGYTF
V gene: TRBV2; J gene: TRBJ1-1; D gene: TRBD1; clone size: -; CDR3 DNA: TGTGCCAGCAACCGGGACAGGGGGGACACTGAAGCTTTCTTT; CDR3 protein: CASNRDRGDTEAFF
V gene: TRBV18; J gene: TRBJ1-1; D gene: -; clone size: -; CDR3 DNA: TGTGCCAGCTCACCAATGGCAGGATGGAACACTGAAGCTTTCTTT; CDR3 protein: CASSPMAGWNTEAFF
V gene: TRBV28; J gene: TRBJ2-5; D gene: -; clone size: -; CDR3 DNA: TGTGCCAGCAGTTTAAGTTGGCGCGAAGAGACCCAGTACTTC; CDR3 protein: CASSLSWREETQYF
V gene: TRBV2; J gene: TRBJ2-7; D gene: -; clone size: -; CDR3 DNA: TGTGCCAGCACCCCTACGGAGGGCTACGAGCAGTACTTC; CDR3 protein: CASTPTEGYEQYF
V gene: TRBV5-1; J gene: TRBJ1-1; D gene: -; clone size: -; CDR3 DNA: TGCGCCAGCACCCCCGCGAGTGGAATGAACACTGAAGCTTTCTTT; CDR3 protein: CASTPASGMNTEAFF
V gene: TRBV18; J gene: TRBJ2-2; D gene: TRBD1; clone size: -; CDR3 DNA: TGTGCCAGCTCACCTTTGGACAGGGACACCGGGGAGCTGTTTTTT; CDR3 protein: CASSPLDRDTGELFF
V gene: TRBV7-8; J gene: TRBJ2-5; D gene: TRBD2; clone size: -; CDR3 DNA: TGTGCCAGCAGCCGAGGAGCGGGGTCAAAAGAGACCCAGTACTTC; CDR3 protein: CASSRGAGSKETQYF
V gene: TRBV28; J gene: TRBJ1-1; D gene: TRBD1; clone size: -; CDR3 DNA: TGTGCCAGCAAAGGACAGGGAGGTAAAGCTTTCTTT; CDR3 protein: CASKGQGGKAFF
V gene: TRBV5-1; J gene: TRBJ2-3; D gene: -; clone size: -; CDR3 DNA: TGCGCCAGCAGCTTGTGGGGGAAGGTGGAAGATACGCAGTATTTT; CDR3 protein: CASSLWGKVEDTQYF
V gene: TRBV24-1; J gene: TRBJ2-5; D gene: -; clone size: -; CDR3 DNA: TGTGCCACCAGGCCGGGACGTAACCAAGAGACCCAGTACTTC; CDR3 protein: CATRPGRNQETQYF
V gene: TRBV5-1; J gene: TRBJ2-3; D gene: TRBD1; clone size: -; CDR3 DNA: TGCGCCAGCAGCGCAGGACAGGGCACAGATACGCAGTATTTT; CDR3 protein: CASSAGQGTDTQYF
V gene: TRBV9; J gene: TRBJ2-2; D gene: -; clone size: -; CDR3 DNA: TGTGCCAGCAGCGTAGAGGGTTCCGGGGAGCTGTTTTTT; CDR3 protein: CASSVEGSGELFF
V gene: TRBV6-1; J gene: TRBJ2-1; D gene: -; clone size: -; CDR3 DNA: TGTGCCAGCAGTGAACGGGTCGCGGGCAATGAGCAGTTCTTC; CDR3 protein: CASSERVAGNEQFF
V gene: TRBV6-6; J gene: TRBJ1-2; D gene: -; clone size: -; CDR3 DNA: TGTGCCAGTCTGTACAGCGATTCTAACTATGGCTACACCTTC; CDR3 protein: CASLYSDSNYGYTF
V gene: TRBV7-8; J gene: TRBJ2-7; D gene: TRBD1; clone size: -; CDR3 DNA: TGTGCCAGCAGTTCGGGACAGGGACAATCCGAGCAGTACTTC; CDR3 protein: CASSSGQGQSEQYF